This TCR beta chain derives from a study of identical twins. This clonotype has only a few counts. What it binds is not known. A single record per CDR3 protein comes from TCRdb applying MiXCR to the 5' RACE reads. The table includes some 1,600,000 distinct CDR3 sequences, around 33% detected once. Whole-study findings and limits: A partial confounding effect on zero-insertion analyses could come from invariant MAIT and iNKT cells.

Trimming shortened V by 0 bases and J by 2 bases, and 8 bases separated the two germline ends. The CDR3 runs to 13 residues. The germline gives CDR1 SQVTM, CDR2 ANQGSEA. Specimen: cord blood. The chain uses TRBV29-1 and TRBJ2-7; a possible D gene is TRBD2 (6 bases). The clonotype was recovered from a newborn girl in good health. CDR3 protein: CSVEDGGAYEQYF. CDR3 in DNA: TGCAGCGTTGAAGACGGCGGGGCCTACGAGCAGTACTTC.